The T cell receptor beta chain described here comes from a study of control samples from healthy donors and cancer patients. V dropped 4 bases and J dropped 6; count of bases not matched to a gene: 20. The V gene's germline CDR1 is SGHRS and CDR2 YFSETQ. CDR3 length: 19 amino acids. TCRdb's copy holds only in-frame clones and misses some; the assay was immunoSEQ multiplex PCR. The sample records around 71,000 clones, around 87% being singletons. The receptor was derived from a woman aged 45 to 65 with head and neck cancer. The sequenced material came from PBMCs. The J gene is TRBJ2-2, the V gene TRBV5-1; 8 bases are shared with TRBD2. For the CDR3, the DNA is TGCGCCAGCAGCCCCGGGGGGGCGGGGGCCCGCCGGGGTCCCGGGGAGCTGTTTTTT. Translated, it gives CASSPGGAGARRGPGELFF. The full variable domain, rest sourced from reference TRBV5-1 and TRBJ2-2, is KAGVTQTPRYLIKTRGQQVTLSCSPISGHRSVSWYQQTPGQGLQFLFEYFSETQRNKGNFPGRFSGRQFSNSRSEMNVSTLELGDSALYLCASSPGGAGARRGPGELFFGEGSRLTVL.